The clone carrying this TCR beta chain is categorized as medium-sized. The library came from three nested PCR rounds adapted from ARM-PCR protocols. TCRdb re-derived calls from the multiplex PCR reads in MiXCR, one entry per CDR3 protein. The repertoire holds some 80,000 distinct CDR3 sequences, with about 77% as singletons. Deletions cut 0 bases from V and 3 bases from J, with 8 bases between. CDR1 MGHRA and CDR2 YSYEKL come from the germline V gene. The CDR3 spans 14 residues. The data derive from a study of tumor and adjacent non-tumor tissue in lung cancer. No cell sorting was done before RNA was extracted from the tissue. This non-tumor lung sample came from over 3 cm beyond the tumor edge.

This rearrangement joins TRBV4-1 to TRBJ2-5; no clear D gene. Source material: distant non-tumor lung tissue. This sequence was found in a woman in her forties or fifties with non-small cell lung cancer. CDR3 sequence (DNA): TGCGCCAGCAGCCAAGACCACAGAAAAGAGACCCAGTACTTC. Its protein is CASSQDHRKETQYF.